The present TCR beta chain was sequenced within a study of blood T cell repertoires in COVID-19. Original processing notes: Amplified reference gene primers provided the basis for estimating nucleated cell counts. Measured with immunoSEQ multiplex PCR; TCRdb has only the in-frame clones, and not every one. From that table come the V and J calls and clone size; the DNA was used to work out D and trimming. The table includes about 250,000 clones, approximately 85% detected once. The CDR3 runs 20 residues. CDR1 and CDR2 (germline): SNHLY, FYNNEI. Self-reported history from a screening survey and questionnaire set each donor's cohort. Cohort 3 recovery required two negative PCRs, clearance, or symptom resolution. Turning to this clone: A read error may produce the germline difference seen at one junction end.

Input material: PBMCs or T cells enriched from blood (not recorded which). The TCR was taken from a woman aged 25 to 39 who had recovered from COVID-19. The chain carries TRBV2 and TRBJ2-6; perhaps TRBD2 as D (7 bases). The CDR3 is CASSEAVVGGPETGANVLTF. In nucleotides, the CDR3 is TGTGCCAGCAGCGAAGCCGTCGTGGGGGGGCCAGAGACTGGGGCCAACGTCCTGACTTTC.